The sequence of this T cell receptor (beta chain) was determined in a study of tumor-infiltrating lymphocytes in localized non-small cell lung cancer. Method: immunoSEQ multiplex PCR; TCRdb's copy keeps in-frame clones and lacks some. Of 5,000 to 8,000 clones listed, approximately 76% were seen once; the top ten hold over 5%. This clone is a singleton in its sample. J was trimmed by 2 bases and V by 0 bases; bases with no gene match: 1. The CDR3 loop spans 15 amino acids. Germline V gene lookup returns CDR1 LGHNA and CDR2 YNFKEQ. This TCR derives from a human donor with non-small cell lung cancer. V and J are TRBV4-2 and TRBJ2-3, with 8 bases matching TRBD2. Specimen: uninvolved lung tissue not adjacent to the tumor. The CDR3 sequence: CASSQERGATDTQYF. In nucleotides, the CDR3 is TGTGCCAGCAGCCAAGAGCGGGGGGCCACAGATACGCAGTATTTT.